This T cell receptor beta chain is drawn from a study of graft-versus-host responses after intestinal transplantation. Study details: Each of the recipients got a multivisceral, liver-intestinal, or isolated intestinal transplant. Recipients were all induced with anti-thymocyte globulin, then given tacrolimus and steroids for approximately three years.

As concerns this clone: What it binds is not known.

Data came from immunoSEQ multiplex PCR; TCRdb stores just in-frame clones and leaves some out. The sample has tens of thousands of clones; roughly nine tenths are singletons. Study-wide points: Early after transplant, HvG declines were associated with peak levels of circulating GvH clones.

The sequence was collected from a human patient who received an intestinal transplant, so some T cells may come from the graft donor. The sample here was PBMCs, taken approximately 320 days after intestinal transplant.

This CDR3 is CASSPGGSNTGELFF. The CDR3 nucleotides are TGTGCCAGCAGCCCAGGTGGAAGCAACACCGGGGAGCTGTTTTTT. V usage is TRBV11-3 and J usage is TRBJ2-2; D is unresolved. Between the trimmed V and J ends, which lost 5 bases and 2 bases, there was a span of 12 bases. From germline, CDR1 is SGHNT and CDR2 YENEEA. This CDR3 has 15 amino acids.